These T cell receptor beta chains were read from a single sample in a study of T cell responses to AZD1222 COVID-19 vaccine. Libraries were prepared by immunoSEQ multiplex PCR; TCRdb keeps only in-frame clonotypes and omits some of them. The sample includes 90,000 to 120,000 clones, around 91% seen only once; the top ten take around 20%. Sequencing used peripheral blood, obtained on day 0 of AZD1222 vaccination. All receptors come from an adult in good health. CDR3s include the opening cysteine and the closing phenylalanine or tryptophan. The D gene is left open where the match is weak. Rows give clone size only sometimes, using once, few, many, or a class for an expanded clone.

D	size	V	J	CDR3	DNA
TRBD1	-	TRBV9	TRBJ1-3	CASSWTGEDTIYF	TGTGCCAGCAGCTGGACAGGGGAGGACACCATATATTTT
-	-	TRBV18	TRBJ2-7	CASSPPTIYEQYF	TGTGCCAGCTCACCACCAACTATCTACGAGCAGTACTTC
TRBD2	-	TRBV5-4	TRBJ2-3	CASSRRLAWGTDTQYF	TGTGCCAGCAGCAGGAGACTAGCTTGGGGCACAGATACGCAGTATTTT
-	-	TRBV4-3	TRBJ2-2	CASSQGGPGGTGELFF	TGCGCCAGCAGCCAGGGGGGACCCGGGGGAACCGGGGAGCTGTTTTTT
-	-	TRBV12-3/TRBV12-4	TRBJ1-2	CASHGAGYGYTF	TGTGCCAGTCATGGGGCGGGTTATGGCTACACCTTC
TRBD2	-	TRBV5-4	TRBJ2-2	CASSLRPGTSGATNTGELFF	TGTGCCAGCAGCTTGAGACCCGGGACTAGCGGGGCGACGAACACCGGGGAGCTGTTTTTT
TRBD1	-	TRBV5-1	TRBJ2-7	CASGLGTGGSYEQYF	TGCGCCAGCGGACTAGGGACAGGGGGGTCCTACGAGCAGTACTTC
-	once	TRBV7-3	TRBJ2-3	CASSLWGADTQYF	TGTGCCAGCAGCTTGTGGGGGGCAGATACGCAGTATTTT
TRBD1	-	TRBV7-3	TRBJ1-2	CASSPDRGLGYTF	TGTGCCAGCAGTCCTGACAGGGGTCTTGGCTACACCTTC
TRBD1	few	TRBV6-2/TRBV6-3	TRBJ2-7	CASSRDRDRVSYEQYF	TGTGCCAGCAGTCGAGACCGGGACAGGGTTTCCTACGAGCAGTACTTC
-	-	TRBV13	TRBJ1-2	CASSFGRTNYGYTF	TGTGCCAGCAGCTTTGGCAGGACGAACTATGGCTACACCTTC
TRBD1	-	TRBV29-1	TRBJ2-1	CSVAGTASSYNEQFF	TGCAGCGTAGCCGGGACAGCAAGCTCCTACAATGAGCAGTTCTTC
TRBD1	-	TRBV3-1/TRBV3-2	TRBJ1-6	CASSQPRQGANSPLHF	TGTGCCAGCAGCCAACCCAGACAGGGGGCGAATTCACCCCTCCACTTT
-	-	TRBV6-5	TRBJ2-2	CASSTPGLGTGELFF	TGTGCCAGCAGTACCCCGGGGCTCGGAACCGGGGAGCTGTTTTTT
TRBD1	-	TRBV5-4	TRBJ2-1	CASSLGTGGTNEQFF	TGTGCCAGCAGCTTAGGGACAGGGGGTACCAATGAGCAGTTCTTC
-	-	TRBV6-5	TRBJ1-2	CASSYPIGGEYGYTF	TGTGCCAGCAGTTATCCTATCGGGGGGGAATATGGCTACACCTTC
-	-	TRBV6-5	TRBJ2-5	CASSSGQGETQYF	TGTGCCAGCAGTTCTGGACAAGGGGAGACCCAGTACTTC
TRBD2	-	TRBV3-1/TRBV3-2	TRBJ2-7	CASSQIRGLADQYF	TGTGCCAGCAGCCAAATCAGGGGACTAGCGGATCAGTACTTC
-	-	TRBV7-2	TRBJ2-7	CASTPGRHVYEQYF	TGTGCCAGCACCCCGGGGAGACACGTCTACGAGCAGTACTTC
TRBD1	-	TRBV3-1/TRBV3-2	TRBJ2-7	CASSRQGRSYEQYF	TGTGCCAGCAGCCGACAGGGTCGCAGCTACGAGCAGTACTTC
TRBD2	-	TRBV5-1	TRBJ2-1	CASSLDGGGYYNEQFF	TGCGCCAGCAGCTTGGATGGCGGGGGGTACTACAATGAGCAGTTCTTC
-	once	TRBV4-3	TRBJ2-1	CASSPGRWGEQFF	TGCGCCAGCAGCCCCGGAAGGTGGGGTGAGCAGTTCTTC
-	-	TRBV6-5	TRBJ1-2	CASSRTRGNEGYTF	TGTGCCAGCAGTCGGACCCGGGGGAATGAAGGCTACACCTTC
-	few	TRBV3-1/TRBV3-2	TRBJ1-6	CASTPGQGYSPLHF	TGTGCCAGCACCCCGGGGCAGGGCTATTCACCCCTCCACTTT
-	few	TRBV7-2	TRBJ2-2	CASSTYGGDTGELFF	TGTGCCAGCAGCACCTACGGTGGGGACACCGGGGAGCTGTTTTTT
TRBD2	-	TRBV30	TRBJ2-1	CAWNLAGGYNEQFF	TGTGCCTGGAATTTGGCGGGGGGGTACAATGAGCAGTTCTTC
TRBD2	few	TRBV29-1	TRBJ2-1	CSVAIGGGTNEQFF	TGCAGCGTTGCCATTGGCGGGGGAACTAATGAGCAGTTCTTC
-	once	TRBV6-5	TRBJ2-6	CASSSTGPPGANVLTF	TGTGCCAGCAGTTCTACAGGACCCCCTGGGGCCAACGTCCTGACTTTC
TRBD2	-	TRBV7-9	TRBJ2-3	CASSYLAGAGDTQYF	TGTGCCAGCAGCTATCTAGCGGGGGCTGGGGATACGCAGTATTTT
-	-	TRBV5-4	TRBJ2-4	CASSPRQAGDIQYF	TGTGCCAGCAGCCCAAGACAGGCAGGGGACATTCAGTACTTC
TRBD2	-	TRBV11-2	TRBJ2-1	CASSLKAGGPSEQFF	TGTGCCAGCAGCTTAAAAGCGGGGGGGCCTAGTGAGCAGTTCTTC
-	many	TRBV6-5	TRBJ2-1	CASIEMAGESNEQFF	TGTGCCAGCATCGAAATGGCAGGGGAAAGCAATGAGCAGTTCTTC
-	-	TRBV9	TRBJ2-2	CASSVSGAGGELFF	TGTGCCAGCAGCGTATCGGGGGCCGGCGGGGAGCTGTTTTTT
-	-	TRBV11-2	TRBJ1-1	CASSLVGGNTEAFF	TGTGCCAGCAGCTTAGTAGGCGGGAACACTGAAGCTTTCTTT
-	-	TRBV28	TRBJ1-2	CASSPPTGRTNYGYTF	TGTGCCAGCAGTCCCCCAACAGGGCGGACTAACTATGGCTACACCTTC
-	-	TRBV9	TRBJ2-1	CASSVLRDFYNEQFF	TGTGCCAGCAGCGTATTGCGGGACTTCTACAATGAGCAGTTCTTC
-	-	TRBV9	TRBJ1-4	CASSVGGSRTNEKLFF	TGTGCCAGCAGCGTAGGAGGCAGTCGGACTAATGAAAAACTGTTTTTT
TRBD2	few	TRBV6-4	TRBJ2-7	CASTPGLAGDSEQYF	TGTGCCAGCACCCCGGGACTAGCGGGGGATTCCGAGCAGTACTTC
TRBD1	-	TRBV6-6	TRBJ2-6	CASSSFRDRASSGANVLTF	TGTGCCAGCAGCTCGTTCCGGGACAGGGCGTCCTCTGGGGCCAACGTCCTGACTTTC
-	-	TRBV2	TRBJ2-7	CASILDSSYEQYF	-
-	-	TRBV7-9	TRBJ2-3	CASSLGSMDTQYF	TGTGCCAGCAGCCTGGGATCCATGGATACGCAGTATTTT
-	-	TRBV24-1	TRBJ1-3	CATSVARHTGNTIYF	TGTGCCACCAGTGTGGCCAGGCACACTGGAAACACCATATATTTT
-	few	TRBV4-1	TRBJ1-6	CASSQDRLQGLSSPLHF	TGCGCCAGCAGCCAAGATCGTCTTCAGGGGCTTAGCTCACCCCTCCACTTT
-	-	TRBV12-3/TRBV12-4	TRBJ1-2	CASSSPWWGGYTF	TGTGCCAGCAGCTCCCCTTGGTGGGGAGGCTACACCTTC
TRBD1	-	TRBV6-4	TRBJ2-2	CASSLGGGNTGELFF	TGTGCCAGCAGCCTAGGGGGCGGGAACACCGGGGAGCTGTTTTTT
TRBD1	-	TRBV19	TRBJ1-5	CASSIRTGKGQPQHF	TGTGCCAGTAGTATCCGGACAGGGAAAGGCCAGCCCCAGCATTTT
-	few	TRBV4-3	TRBJ1-6	CASSQEARLNVNSPLHF	TGCGCCAGCAGCCAAGAGGCCAGGCTAAATGTGAATTCACCCCTCCACTTT
-	-	TRBV5-5	TRBJ1-1	CASSLSGGRVTEAFF	TGTGCCAGCAGCTTATCGGGGGGCCGGGTCACTGAAGCTTTCTTT
-	-	TRBV4-3	TRBJ2-6	CASSSTSMWANVLTF	TGCGCCAGCAGTTCAACTTCGATGTGGGCCAACGTCCTGACTTTC